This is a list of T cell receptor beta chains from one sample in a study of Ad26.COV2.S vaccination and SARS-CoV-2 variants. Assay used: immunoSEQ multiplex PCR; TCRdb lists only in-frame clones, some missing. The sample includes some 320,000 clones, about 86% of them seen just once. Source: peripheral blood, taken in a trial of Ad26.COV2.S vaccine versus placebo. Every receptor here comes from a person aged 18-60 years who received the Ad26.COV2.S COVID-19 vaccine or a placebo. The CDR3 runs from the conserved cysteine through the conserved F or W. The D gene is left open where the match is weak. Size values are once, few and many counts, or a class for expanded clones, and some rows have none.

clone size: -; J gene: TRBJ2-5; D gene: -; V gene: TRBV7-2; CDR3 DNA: TGTGCCAGCAGCTTATCTGGGTACCAAGAGACCCAGTACTTC; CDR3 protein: CASSLSGYQETQYF
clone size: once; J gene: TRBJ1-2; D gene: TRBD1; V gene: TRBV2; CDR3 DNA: TGTGCCAGCAGTGTACGCTCCGGGACAGGGAAAGAAGTCTATGGCTACACCTTC; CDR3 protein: CASSVRSGTGKEVYGYTF
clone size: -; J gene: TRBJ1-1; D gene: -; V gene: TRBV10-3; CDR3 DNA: TGTGCCATCAGTGAGTCGAGGGGGGACACTGAAGCTTTCTTT; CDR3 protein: CAISESRGDTEAFF
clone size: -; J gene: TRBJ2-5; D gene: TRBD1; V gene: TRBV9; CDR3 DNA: TGTGCCAGCAGCAAGGGACAGGGCCAAGAGACCCAGTACTTC; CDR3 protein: CASSKGQGQETQYF
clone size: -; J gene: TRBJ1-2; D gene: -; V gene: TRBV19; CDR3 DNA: TGTGCCAGTACTCCACGACGGTCTAACTATGGCTACACCTTC; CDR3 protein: CASTPRRSNYGYTF
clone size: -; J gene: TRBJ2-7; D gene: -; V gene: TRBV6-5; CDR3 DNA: TGTGCCAGCTGGAGGAGCGGACCTTCCTACGAGCAGTACTTC; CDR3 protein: CASWRSGPSYEQYF
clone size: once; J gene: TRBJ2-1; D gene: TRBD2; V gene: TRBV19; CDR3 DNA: TGTGCCAGTAGTGTAGCGGGGGGAAACAATGAGCAGTTCTTC; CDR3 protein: CASSVAGGNNEQFF
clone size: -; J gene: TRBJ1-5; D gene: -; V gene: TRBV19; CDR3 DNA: TGTGCCAGTAGGCCGCGGAGAGGGGAACGGGAAAGGGGCCGGGGCAATCAGCCCCAGCATTTT; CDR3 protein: CASRPRRGERERGRGNQPQHF
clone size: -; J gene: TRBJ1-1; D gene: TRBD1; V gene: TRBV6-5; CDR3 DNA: TGTGCCAGCAGTTACTCAGGGGGCAGGTACACTGAAGCTTTCTTT; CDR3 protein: CASSYSGGRYTEAFF
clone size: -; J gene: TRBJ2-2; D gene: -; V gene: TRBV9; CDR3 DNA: TGTGCCAGCAGCGTTCGAGTCAGGGCAATCTCCGGGGAGCTGTTTTTT; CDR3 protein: CASSVRVRAISGELFF
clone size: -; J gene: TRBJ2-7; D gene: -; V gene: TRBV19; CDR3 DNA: TGTGCCAGTAGCAAAGGGGGGACCTACGAGCAGTACTTC; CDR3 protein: CASSKGGTYEQYF
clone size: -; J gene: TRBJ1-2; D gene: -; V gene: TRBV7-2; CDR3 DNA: TGTGCCAGCAGCCCGGACAGCGCTAACTATGGCTACACCTTC; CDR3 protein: CASSPDSANYGYTF
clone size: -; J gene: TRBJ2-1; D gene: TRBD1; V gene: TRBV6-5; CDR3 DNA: TGTGCCAGCAGTTACGACTCCGGGACAGTCAATGAGCAGTTCTTC; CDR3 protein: CASSYDSGTVNEQFF
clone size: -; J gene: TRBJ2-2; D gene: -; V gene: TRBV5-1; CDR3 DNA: TGCGCCAGCAGCTCCCAGGTCACCGGGGAGCTGTTTTTT; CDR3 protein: CASSSQVTGELFF
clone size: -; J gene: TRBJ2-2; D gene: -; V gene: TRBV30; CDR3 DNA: TGTGCCTGGAGCGGGTCCGGGGAGCTGTTTTTT; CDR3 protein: CAWSGSGELFF
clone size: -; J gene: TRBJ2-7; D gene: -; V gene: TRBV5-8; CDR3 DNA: TGTGCCAGCATAAGGGGGTTCACTTACTACGAGCAGTACTTC; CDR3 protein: CASIRGFTYYEQYF
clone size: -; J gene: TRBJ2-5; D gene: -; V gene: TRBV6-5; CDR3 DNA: TGTGCCAGCACCCCACGGGTGGGTACGGAGACCCAGTACTTC; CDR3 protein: CASTPRVGTETQYF
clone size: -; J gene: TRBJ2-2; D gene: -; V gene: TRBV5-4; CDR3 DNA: TGTGCCAGCAGCCCTGAAGGGCTGAGAGGCGATCTTGGCGGGGAGCTGTTTTTT; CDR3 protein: CASSPEGLRGDLGGELFF
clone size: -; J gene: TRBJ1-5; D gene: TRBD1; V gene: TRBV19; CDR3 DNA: TGTGCCAGTAGTATTGCAGGGGGCAACCAGCCCCAGCATTTT; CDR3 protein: CASSIAGGNQPQHF
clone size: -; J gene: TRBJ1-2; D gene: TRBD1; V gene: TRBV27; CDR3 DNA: TGTGCCAGCAGTTTAAGGCAAGGAGGGGGCGAAGGTGGCTACACCTTC; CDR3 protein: CASSLRQGGGEGGYTF
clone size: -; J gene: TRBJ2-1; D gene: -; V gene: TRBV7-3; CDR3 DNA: TGTGCCAGCAGCCCATACGGGACCTCCTACAATGAGCAGTTCTTC; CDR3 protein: CASSPYGTSYNEQFF
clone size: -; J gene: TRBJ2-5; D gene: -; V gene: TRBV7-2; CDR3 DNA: TGTGCCAGCAGCTTGAATGGGAAAGAGACCCAGTACTTC; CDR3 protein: CASSLNGKETQYF
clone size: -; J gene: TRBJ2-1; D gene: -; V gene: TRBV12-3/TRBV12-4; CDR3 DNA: TGTGCCAGCAGTAGCGGAAATTACAATGAGCAGTTCTTC; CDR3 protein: CASSSGNYNEQFF
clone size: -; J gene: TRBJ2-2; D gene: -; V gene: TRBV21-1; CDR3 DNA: TGTGCCAGCAGCAAGAAGAGGGACAGGATTACCGCGAACACCGGGGAGCTGTTTTTT; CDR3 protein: CASSKKRDRITANTGELFF
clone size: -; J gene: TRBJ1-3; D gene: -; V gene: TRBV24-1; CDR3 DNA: TGTGCCACCAGTGCCCTGAACTACTCTGGAAACACCATATATTTT; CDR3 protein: CATSALNYSGNTIYF
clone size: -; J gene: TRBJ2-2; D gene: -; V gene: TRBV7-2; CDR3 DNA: TGTGCCAGCAGCTCCGCCCTCGAATCAGGGGAGCTGTTTTTT; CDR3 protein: CASSSALESGELFF
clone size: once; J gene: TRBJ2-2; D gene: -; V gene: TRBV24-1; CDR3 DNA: TGTGCCACCAGCGGAACAGGGTACGGGGAGCTGTTTTTT; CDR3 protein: CATSGTGYGELFF
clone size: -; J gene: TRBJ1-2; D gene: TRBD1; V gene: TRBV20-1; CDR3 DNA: TGCAGTGCTAGTAGTGCCCCTGACCGGGACAGGGATCACTATGGCTACACCTTC; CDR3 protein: CSASSAPDRDRDHYGYTF
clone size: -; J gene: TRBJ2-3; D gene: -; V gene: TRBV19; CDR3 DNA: TGTGCCAGTAGTGGAAGACAGTACTCTAGCACAGATACGCAGTATTTT; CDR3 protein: CASSGRQYSSTDTQYF
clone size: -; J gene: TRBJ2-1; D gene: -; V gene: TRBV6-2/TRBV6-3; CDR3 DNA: TGTGCCAGCAGTACTAACTCCCCGGTATACAATGAGCAGTTCTTC; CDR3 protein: CASSTNSPVYNEQFF
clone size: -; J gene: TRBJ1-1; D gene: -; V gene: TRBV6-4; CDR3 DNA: TGTGCCAGCAGTGACGGGGGTGAAGCTTTCTTT; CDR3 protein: CASSDGGEAFF
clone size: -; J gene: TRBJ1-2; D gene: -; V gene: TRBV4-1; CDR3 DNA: TGCGCCAGCAGCCAAGAAGGGCCCAGAGCTAACTATGGCTACACCTTC; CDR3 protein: CASSQEGPRANYGYTF
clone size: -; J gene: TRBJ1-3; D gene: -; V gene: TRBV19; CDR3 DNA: TGTGCCAGTAGTATCTATGGGAACCGAGCTGGAAACACCATATATTTT; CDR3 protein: CASSIYGNRAGNTIYF
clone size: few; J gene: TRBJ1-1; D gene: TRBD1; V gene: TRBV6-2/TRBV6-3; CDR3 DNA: TGTGCCAGCAGTGCTAGATATTCGGGACAGGGGGCCGAAGCTTTCTTT; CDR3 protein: CASSARYSGQGAEAFF
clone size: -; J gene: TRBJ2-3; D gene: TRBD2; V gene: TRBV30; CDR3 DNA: TGTGCCTGGAAGCTCGGGGGGGCCGTCACAGATACGCAGTATTTT; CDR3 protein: CAWKLGGAVTDTQYF
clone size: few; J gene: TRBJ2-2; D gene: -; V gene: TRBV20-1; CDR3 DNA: TGCAGTGCTAGTGACGGCGGGGAGTACACCGGGGAGCTGTTTTTT; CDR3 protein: CSASDGGEYTGELFF
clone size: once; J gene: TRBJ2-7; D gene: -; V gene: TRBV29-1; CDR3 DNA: TGCAGCGTTGACGTCGGACGGTTAGGACTGTACTTC; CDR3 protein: CSVDVGRLGLYF
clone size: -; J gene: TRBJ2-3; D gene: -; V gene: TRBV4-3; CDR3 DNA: TGCGCCAGCAGCCAAGAGGAATCTGGCACAGATACGCAGTATTTT; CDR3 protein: CASSQEESGTDTQYF
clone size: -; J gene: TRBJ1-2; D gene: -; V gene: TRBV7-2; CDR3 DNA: TGTGCCAGCAGCCAAGCGGGAGTTAACTATGGCTACACCTTC; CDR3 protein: CASSQAGVNYGYTF
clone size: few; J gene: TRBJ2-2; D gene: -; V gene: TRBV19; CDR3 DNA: TGTGCCAGTAAGGAAGCAGCTCACACCGGGGAGCTGTTTTTT; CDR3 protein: CASKEAAHTGELFF
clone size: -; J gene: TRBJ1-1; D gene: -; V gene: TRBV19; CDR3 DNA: TGTGCCAGTAGTCCTCCGGGACCGACTGAAGCTTTCTTT; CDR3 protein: CASSPPGPTEAFF
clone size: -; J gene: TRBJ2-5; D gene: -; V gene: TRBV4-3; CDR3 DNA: TGCGCCAGCAGCCAAGGCGGGACGGCCCAAGAGACCCAGTACTTC; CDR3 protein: CASSQGGTAQETQYF
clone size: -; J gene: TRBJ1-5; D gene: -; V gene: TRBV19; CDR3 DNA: TGTGCCAGTAGAAGGACACAAAGCAATCAGCCCCAGCATTTT; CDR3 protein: CASRRTQSNQPQHF
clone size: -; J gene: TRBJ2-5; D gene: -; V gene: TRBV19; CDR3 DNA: TGTGCCAGTAGTCTCGAACTGACAGTTCAAGAGACCCAGTACTTC; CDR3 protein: CASSLELTVQETQYF
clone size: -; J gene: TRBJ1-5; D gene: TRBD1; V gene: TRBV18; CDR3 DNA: TGTGCCAGCTCACGAGGACAGGGGACGAATCAGCCCCAGCATTTT; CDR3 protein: CASSRGQGTNQPQHF
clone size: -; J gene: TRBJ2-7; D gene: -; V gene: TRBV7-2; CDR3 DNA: TGTGCCAGCAGCTTAGGACCCATTCAGGACGAGCAGTACTTC; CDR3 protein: CASSLGPIQDEQYF